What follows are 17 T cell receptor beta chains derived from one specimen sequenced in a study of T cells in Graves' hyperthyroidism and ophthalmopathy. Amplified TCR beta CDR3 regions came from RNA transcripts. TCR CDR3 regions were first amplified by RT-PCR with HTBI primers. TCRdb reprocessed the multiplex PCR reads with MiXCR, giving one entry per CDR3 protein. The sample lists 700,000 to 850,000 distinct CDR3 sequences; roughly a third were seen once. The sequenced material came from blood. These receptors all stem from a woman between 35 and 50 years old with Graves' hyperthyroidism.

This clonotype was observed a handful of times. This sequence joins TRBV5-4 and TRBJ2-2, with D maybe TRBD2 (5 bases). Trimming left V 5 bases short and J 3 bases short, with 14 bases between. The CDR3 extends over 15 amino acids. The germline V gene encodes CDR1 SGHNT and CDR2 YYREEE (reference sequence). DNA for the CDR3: TGTGCCAGCAGTCGAGGGTCCGGGGACACCGGGGAGCTGTTTTTT. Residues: CASSRGSGDTGELFF.

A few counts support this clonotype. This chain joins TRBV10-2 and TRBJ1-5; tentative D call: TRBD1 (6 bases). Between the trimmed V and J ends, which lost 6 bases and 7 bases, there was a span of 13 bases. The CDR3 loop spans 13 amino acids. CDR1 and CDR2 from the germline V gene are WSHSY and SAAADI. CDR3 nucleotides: TGCGCCAGCAGGGCCAACAGGGAACAGCCCCAGCATTTT. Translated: CASRANREQPQHF.

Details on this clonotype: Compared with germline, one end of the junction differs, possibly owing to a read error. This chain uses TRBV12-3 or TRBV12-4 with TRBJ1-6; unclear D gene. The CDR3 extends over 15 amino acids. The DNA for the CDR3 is TGTGCCAGCAGTTTAGGGGAGGGCCGGGGTTCACCCCCCCACTTT. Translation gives CASSLGEGRGSPPHF.

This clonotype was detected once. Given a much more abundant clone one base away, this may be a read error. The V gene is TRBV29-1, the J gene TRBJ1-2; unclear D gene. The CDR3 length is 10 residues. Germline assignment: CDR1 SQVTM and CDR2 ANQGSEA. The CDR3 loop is CSVAWDGYAF. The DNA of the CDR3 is TGCAGCGTTGCCTGGGATGGCTACGCCTTC.

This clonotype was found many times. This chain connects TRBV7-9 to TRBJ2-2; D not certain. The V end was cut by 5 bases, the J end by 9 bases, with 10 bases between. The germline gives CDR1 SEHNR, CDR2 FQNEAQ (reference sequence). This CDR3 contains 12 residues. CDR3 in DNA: TGTGCCAGCAGCGGCACCGCGTGGGAGCTGTTTTTT. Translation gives CASSGTAWELFF.

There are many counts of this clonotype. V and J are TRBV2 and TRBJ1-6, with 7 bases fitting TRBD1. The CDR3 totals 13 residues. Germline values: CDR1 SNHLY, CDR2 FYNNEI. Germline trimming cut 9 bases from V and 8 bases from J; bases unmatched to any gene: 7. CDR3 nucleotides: TGTGCCAGAAAACCCGGGACAGATTCACCCCTCCACTTT. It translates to CARKPGTDSPLHF.

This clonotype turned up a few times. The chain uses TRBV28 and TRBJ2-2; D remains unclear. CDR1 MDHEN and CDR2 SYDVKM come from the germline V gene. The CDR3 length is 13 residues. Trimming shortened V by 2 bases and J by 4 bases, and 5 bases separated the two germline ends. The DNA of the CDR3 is TGTGCCAGCAGTTTAAACCCCACCGGGGAGCTGTTTTTT. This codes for CASSLNPTGELFF.

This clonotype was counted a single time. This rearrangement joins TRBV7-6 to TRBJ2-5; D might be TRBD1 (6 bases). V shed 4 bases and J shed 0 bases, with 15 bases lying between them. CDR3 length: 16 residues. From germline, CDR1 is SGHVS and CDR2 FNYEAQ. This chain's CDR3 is CASSSQGSADQETQYF. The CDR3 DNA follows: TGTGCCAGCAGCTCCCAGGGGTCGGCCGACCAAGAGACCCAGTACTTC.

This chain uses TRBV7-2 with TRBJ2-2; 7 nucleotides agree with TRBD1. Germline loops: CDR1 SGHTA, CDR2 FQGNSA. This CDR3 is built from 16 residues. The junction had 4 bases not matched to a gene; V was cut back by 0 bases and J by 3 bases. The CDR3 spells CASSLAQRGHTGELFF. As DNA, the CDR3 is TGTGCCAGCAGCTTAGCGCAGAGGGGGCACACCGGGGAGCTGTTTTTT. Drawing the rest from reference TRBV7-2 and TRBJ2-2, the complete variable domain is GAGVSQSPSNKVTEKGKDVELRCDPISGHTALYWYRQSLGQGLEFLIYFQGNSAPDKSGLPSDRFSAERTGGSVSTLTIQRTQQEDSAVYLCASSLAQRGHTGELFFGEGSRLTVL.

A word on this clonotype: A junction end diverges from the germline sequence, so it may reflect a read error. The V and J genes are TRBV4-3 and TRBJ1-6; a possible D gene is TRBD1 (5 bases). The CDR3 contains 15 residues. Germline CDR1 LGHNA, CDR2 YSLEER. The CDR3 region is CASTEGSSYNSPLRF. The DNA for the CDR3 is TGCGCCAGTACCGAGGGGAGCTCCTATAATTCACCCCTCCGCTTT.

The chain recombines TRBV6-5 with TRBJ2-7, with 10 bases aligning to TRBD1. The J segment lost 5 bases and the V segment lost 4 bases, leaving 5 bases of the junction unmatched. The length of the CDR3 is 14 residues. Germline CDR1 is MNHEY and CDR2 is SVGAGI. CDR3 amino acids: CASSLGTGVNEQYF. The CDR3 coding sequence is TGTGCCAGCAGTTTGGGGACAGGGGTCAACGAGCAGTACTTC.

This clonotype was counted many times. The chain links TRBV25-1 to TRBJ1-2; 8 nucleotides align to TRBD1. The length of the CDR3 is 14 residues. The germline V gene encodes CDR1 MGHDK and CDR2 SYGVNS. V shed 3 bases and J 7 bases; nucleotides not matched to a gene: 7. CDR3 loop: CASSEPRTGFGYTF. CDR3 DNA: TGTGCCAGCAGTGAGCCAAGGACAGGGTTTGGCTACACCTTC.

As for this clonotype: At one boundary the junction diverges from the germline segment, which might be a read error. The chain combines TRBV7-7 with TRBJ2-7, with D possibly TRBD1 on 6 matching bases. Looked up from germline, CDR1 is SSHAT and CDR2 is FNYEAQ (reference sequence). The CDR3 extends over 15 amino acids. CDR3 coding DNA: TGTGCTAGCAGCTGGGACACTGCCAAAACCTACGAGCAGTACTTC. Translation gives CASSWDTAKTYEQYF.

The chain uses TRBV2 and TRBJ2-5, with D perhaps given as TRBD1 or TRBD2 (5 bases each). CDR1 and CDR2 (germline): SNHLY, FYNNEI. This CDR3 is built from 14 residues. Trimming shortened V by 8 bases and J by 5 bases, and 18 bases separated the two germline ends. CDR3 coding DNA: TGTGCCAGCCGTGTTGGGGGTCCGGGGGAGACCCAGTACTTC. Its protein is CASRVGGPGETQYF.

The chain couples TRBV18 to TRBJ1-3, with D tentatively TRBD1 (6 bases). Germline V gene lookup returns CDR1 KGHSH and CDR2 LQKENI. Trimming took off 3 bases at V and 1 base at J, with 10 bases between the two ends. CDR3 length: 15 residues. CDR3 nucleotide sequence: TGTGCCAGCTCACCCTACAGGGTATCTGGAAACACCATATATTTT. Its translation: CASSPYRVSGNTIYF.

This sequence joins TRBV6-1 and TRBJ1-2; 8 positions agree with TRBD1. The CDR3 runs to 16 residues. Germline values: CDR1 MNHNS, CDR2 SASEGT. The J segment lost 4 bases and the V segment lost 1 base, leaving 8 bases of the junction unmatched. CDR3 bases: TGTGCCAGCAGTGAAGAAAAGTGGGACAGGTTCTATGGCTACACCTTC. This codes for CASSEEKWDRFYGYTF.

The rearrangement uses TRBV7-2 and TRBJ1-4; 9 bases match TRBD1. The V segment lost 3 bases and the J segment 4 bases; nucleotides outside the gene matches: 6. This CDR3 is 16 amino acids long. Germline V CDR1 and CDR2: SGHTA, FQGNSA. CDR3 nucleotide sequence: TGTGCCAGCAGCTTCGAACAGGGGGCGGGTAATGAAAAACTGTTTTTT. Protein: CASSFEQGAGNEKLFF.